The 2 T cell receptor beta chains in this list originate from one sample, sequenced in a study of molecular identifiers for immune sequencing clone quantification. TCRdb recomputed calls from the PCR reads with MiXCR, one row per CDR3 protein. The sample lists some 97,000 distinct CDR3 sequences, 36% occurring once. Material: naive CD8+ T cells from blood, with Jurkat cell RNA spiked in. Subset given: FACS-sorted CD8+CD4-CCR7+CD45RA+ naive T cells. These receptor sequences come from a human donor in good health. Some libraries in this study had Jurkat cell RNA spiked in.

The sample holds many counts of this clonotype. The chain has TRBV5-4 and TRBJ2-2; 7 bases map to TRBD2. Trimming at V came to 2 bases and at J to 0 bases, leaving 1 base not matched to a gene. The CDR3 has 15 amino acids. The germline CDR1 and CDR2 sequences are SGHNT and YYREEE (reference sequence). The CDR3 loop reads CASSFSGTNTGELFF. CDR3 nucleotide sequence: TGTGCCAGCAGCTTCAGCGGGACGAACACCGGGGAGCTGTTTTTT.

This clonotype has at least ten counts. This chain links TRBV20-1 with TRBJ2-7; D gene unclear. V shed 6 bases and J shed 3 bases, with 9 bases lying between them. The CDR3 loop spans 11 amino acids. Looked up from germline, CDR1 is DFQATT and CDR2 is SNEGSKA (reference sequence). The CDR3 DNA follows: TGCAGTGCCGGCGAGGTCTACGAGCAGTACTTC. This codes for CSAGEVYEQYF.